This T cell receptor (beta chain) comes out of a study of PD-1 blockade in classical Hodgkin lymphoma. After removal of 4 bases from V and 4 bases from J, the junction contained 6 bases not matched to a gene. Germline CDR1 and CDR2: SGHAT and FQNNGV. The CDR3 runs 16 residues. Time point reported: cycle 4 day 1 (C4D1), after less than 7 weeks of nivolumab. Relapse was seen in all patients after autologous stem cell transplantation, and brentuximab vedotin exposure was variable. It was by magnetic negative selection that CD4+ T cells were purified from thawed PBMCs. Some clones are missing from TCRdb's copy, which holds only in-frame ones; the method was immunoSEQ multiplex PCR. The table includes fewer than 35,000 clones, 92% detected once.

The origin of this receptor is a human donor with classical Hodgkin lymphoma. The sample was CD4+ T cells from blood, taken before the fourth cycle of nivolumab. The genes are TRBV11-2 and TRBJ2-1; 11 bases fit TRBD2. CDR3 in amino acids: CASSSYWTSGYNEQFF. The CDR3 coding sequence is TGTGCCAGCAGCTCTTATTGGACTAGCGGGTACAATGAGCAGTTCTTC.